The 4 T cell receptor beta chains reported below all come from one sample, sequenced in a study of T cell clonotyping in hematopoietic cell transplantation. Specified time point: recipient sample about 28 days before transplant, after cytoreduction. Some clones are missing from TCRdb's copy, which holds only in-frame ones; the method was immunoSEQ multiplex PCR. Of under 45,000 clones in the sample, 90% to 95% were seen once. This material consisted of peripheral blood mononuclear cells, taken before stem cell transplant. These receptors all come from a man aged 35 to 55 with chronic myeloid leukemia. Some clones in this sample may be carry-over from other donors' samples.

The chain joins TRBV6-1 to TRBJ1-3, with TRBD1 identical over 10 bases. Germline V gene sequence: CDR1 MNHNS, CDR2 SASEGT. This CDR3 has 15 residues. J was trimmed by 1 base and V by 8 bases; bases with no gene match: 5. CDR3 bases: TGTGCCAGCGCCCCGGACAGGGGGTCTGGAAACACCATATATTTT. This encodes CASAPDRGSGNTIYF.

This clone occurred once. V is TRBV27 and J is TRBJ1-2; perhaps TRBD1 as D (5 bases). V lost 6 bases, J lost 8 bases, and 16 bases lay in between. The CDR3 has 13 amino acids. Germline V gives CDR1 MNHEY, CDR2 SMNVEV (reference sequence). The CDR3 DNA is TGTGCCAGCAGGGGGCAGGGAGCGGGAGGCTACACCTTC. Protein sequence: CASRGQGAGGYTF.

The J gene is TRBJ1-6, the V gene TRBV6-1; TRBD1 is a possible D gene (5 bases). V shed 3 bases and J shed 6 bases, with 12 bases lying between them. CDR3 size: 15 residues. Germline lookup yields CDR1 MNHNS and CDR2 SASEGT. This CDR3 is CASSDSGQVNSPLHF. In DNA, the CDR3 is TGTGCCAGCAGTGACTCTGGACAAGTTAATTCACCCCTCCACTTT.

J is TRBJ2-7 and V is TRBV7-9; D is tentatively TRBD1 or TRBD2 (6 bases each). Trimming took off 1 base at V and 3 bases at J, with 13 bases between the two ends. Germline CDR1 and CDR2: SEHNR and FQNEAQ (reference sequence). There are 15 residues in the CDR3. CDR3: CASSLVGGHLYEQYF. The CDR3, as DNA: TGTGCCAGCAGCTTAGTGGGGGGCCATCTCTACGAGCAGTACTTC.